Described below is a single T cell receptor beta chain sequence and its context. This record comes from a study of blood T cell repertoires in COVID-19. Overall study: COVID-19 samples, acute and convalescent, were from the United States, Italy and Spain. PBMCs, B-cell-depleted T cells, or T cells provided the cDNA or gDNA that made up the material.

Original data processing: Reference gene primer amplification yielded estimated nucleated cell counts. The data were produced by immunoSEQ multiplex PCR, yet TCRdb's version contains in-frame clones alone and is incomplete. V, J and clone size reflect that table, while D and trimming were determined from the DNA. This table holds 60,000 to 65,000 clones, approximately 80% found once. Trimming shortened V by 4 bases and J by 1 base, and 11 bases separated the two germline ends. CDR1 and CDR2 (germline): SGHDT, YYEEEE. The CDR3 contains 14 residues. Material: peripheral blood. The receptor was derived from a woman in her fifties or sixties with acute or convalescent COVID-19. V usage is TRBV5-6 and J usage is TRBJ1-1; D call uncertain. The CDR3 protein is CASSLPEENTEAFF. CDR3 DNA sequence: TGTGCCAGCAGCCTCCCAGAGGAGAACACTGAAGCTTTCTTT.